These 10 T cell receptor beta chains came from one sample sequenced in a study of PD-L1 blockade in urothelial cancer. Time point reported: pretreatment peripheral blood. TCRdb's table, derived via immunoSEQ multiplex PCR, lists solely in-frame clones and lacks some. Among about 57,000 clones, more than 80% were seen once, and the ten largest hold 4.5% to 6%. The specimen comprised PBMCs, sampled around atezolizumab (anti-PD-L1) treatment. The receptors were sampled from a man aged 65-85 years with urothelial cancer.

This chain connects TRBV6-1 to TRBJ2-1; 7 bases map to TRBD1. Germline CDR1 reads MNHNS; CDR2 reads SASEGT. The junction had 1 base not matched to a gene; V was cut back by 1 base and J by 10 bases. The CDR3 sequence is 12 residues long. For the CDR3, the DNA is TGTGCCAGCAGTGAAGAAGGGGGCGAGCAGTTCTTC. It is translated as CASSEEGGEQFF.

There are many counts of this clone. The rearrangement uses TRBV4-2 and TRBJ1-1, with 9 bases fitting TRBD1. Trimming at V came to 1 base and at J to 4 bases, leaving 1 base not matched to a gene. CDR1 and CDR2 (germline): LGHNA, YNFKEQ. The CDR3 is 14 residues long. CDR3 nucleotide sequence: TGTGCCAGCAGCCAAGTGACAGGGGGCACTGAAGCTTTCTTT. The encoded protein is CASSQVTGGTEAFF.

The chain carries TRBV5-1 and TRBJ2-3; 7 nucleotides agree with TRBD2. This CDR3 comprises 14 residues. The germline V gene encodes CDR1 SGHRS and CDR2 YFSETQ. The trim removed 9 bases at V and 4 bases at J, leaving 11 bases unmatched. The CDR3, as DNA: TGCGCCACCACGTTGGGGAGGGCATCAGATACGCAGTATTTT. Translating gives CATTLGRASDTQYF.

The rearrangement joins TRBV9 to TRBJ1-1; D is unclear. Germline CDR1 is SGDLS and CDR2 is YYNGEE. This CDR3 contains 13 residues. V gave up 4 bases and J gave up 6 bases, with 13 bases separating them. CDR3 loop: CASSPGERAEAFF. CDR3 coding DNA: TGTGCCAGCAGCCCCGGGGAGAGGGCTGAAGCTTTCTTT.

The V gene is TRBV7-9, the J gene TRBJ2-2; D not resolved. CDR3 length: 13 residues. Germline values: CDR1 SEHNR, CDR2 FQNEAQ (reference sequence). V was pared by 2 bases and J by 2 bases, with 3 bases between. Here the CDR3 reads CASSLTNTGELFF. In nucleotides, the CDR3 is TGTGCCAGCAGCTTAACAAACACCGGGGAGCTGTTTTTT.

V gene TRBV5-4 combines with J gene TRBJ2-2; 7 bases match TRBD1. V lost 5 bases, J lost 1 base, and 5 bases stayed unmatched. Germline V lookup: CDR1 SGHNT, CDR2 YYREEE (reference sequence). The CDR3 runs to 15 residues. For the CDR3, the DNA is TGTGCCAGCAGGGCCGGGACAGAGAACACCGGGGAGCTGTTTTTT. Residues: CASRAGTENTGELFF.

The chain couples TRBV6-5 to TRBJ2-7; TRBD2 matches at 7 bases. The CDR3 is made up of 15 amino acids. The V gene's germline CDR1 is MNHEY and CDR2 SVGAGI. The V and J ends lost 4 bases and 2 bases, in that order; junction bases with no gene match: 8. CDR3 bases: TGTGCCAGCAGTTCGCAAGCGGGGATCACCTACGAGCAGTACTTC. Translating gives CASSSQAGITYEQYF.

CDR3 sequence: CASRAGGTNTGELFF. The CDR3 bases are TGCGCCAGCAGGGCCGGGGGAACGAACACCGGGGAGCTGTTTTTT. J is TRBJ2-2 and V is TRBV5-1, with D perhaps matching TRBD2 (6 bases). Trimming removed 5 bases at V and 0 bases at J, with 11 bases between. The length of the CDR3 is 15 residues. Germline V gene data show CDR1 as SGHRS and CDR2 as YFSETQ.

The chain employs TRBV28 and TRBJ1-5, with D perhaps TRBD1 (6 bases). With 10 bases removed from V and 1 base from J, the gap between germline ends came to 14 bases. CDR1 MDHEN and CDR2 SYDVKM come from the germline V gene. This CDR3 is built from 14 residues. CDR3 sequence: CATNTGFSNQPQHF. The CDR3 DNA reads TGTGCCACAAATACAGGGTTCAGCAATCAGCCCCAGCATTTT.

J is TRBJ1-2 and V is TRBV19; 9 nucleotides agree with TRBD1. Germline V gene data show CDR1 as LNHDA and CDR2 as SQIVND (reference sequence). CDR3 length equals 13 residues. Trimming at V came to 7 bases and at J to 6 bases, leaving 6 bases not matched to a gene. CDR3 nucleotide sequence: TGTGCCAGTACCATGGACAGGGGAAATGGCTACACCTTC. This encodes CASTMDRGNGYTF.